This TCR beta chain was sequenced during a study of shared clonotypes between healthy human individuals. In the study overall: Used for every donor were three CD4 naive, three CD4 memory, two CD8 naive and one CD8 memory plate.

Germline assignment: CDR1 SGHRS and CDR2 YFSETQ. This CDR3 has 15 amino acids. The germline V and J ends were trimmed by 5 bases and 0 bases, with 13 bases remaining between them. Assay used: immunoSEQ multiplex PCR; TCRdb lists only in-frame clones, some missing. This sample has more than 2,000,000 clones, with 90% to 95% found just once. A CD45RA-negative memory subset and a CD45RA+ naive subset were separated from the CD4+ cells. What was sequenced was naive CD4+ T cells sorted from blood. Sample subset: CD45RA+ positively selected. V and J are TRBV5-1 and TRBJ2-3; D might be TRBD1 (6 bases). This TCR was recovered from a man aged 18-30 years in good health. CDR3 sequence: CASRLGGSSTDTQYF. In DNA form, the CDR3 reads TGCGCCAGCAGATTAGGGGGATCTAGCACAGATACGCAGTATTTT.